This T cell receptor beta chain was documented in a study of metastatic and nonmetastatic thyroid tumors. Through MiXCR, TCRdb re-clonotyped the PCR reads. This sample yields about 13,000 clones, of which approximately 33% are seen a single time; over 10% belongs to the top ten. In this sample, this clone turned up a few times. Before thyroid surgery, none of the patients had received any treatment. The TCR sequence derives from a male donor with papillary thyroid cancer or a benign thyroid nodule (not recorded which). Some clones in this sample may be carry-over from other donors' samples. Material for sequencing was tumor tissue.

The CDR3 is CASRGQGNQPQHF. CDR3 nucleotide sequence: TGTGCCAGCAGAGGACAAGGCAATCAGCCCCAGCATTTT. J is TRBJ1-5 and V is TRBV2; TRBD1 is a possible D gene (5 bases). The CDR3 is 13 amino acids. The V gene's germline CDR1 is SNHLY and CDR2 FYNNEI. V was shortened by 6 bases and J by 2 bases, with 8 bases between the two germline ends. Complete variable domain (other parts from reference TRBV2 and TRBJ1-5): EPEVTQTPSHQVTQMGQEVILRCVPISNHLYFYWYRQILGQKVEFLVSFYNNEISEKSEIFDDQFSVERPDGSNFTLKIRSTKLEDSAMYFCASRGQGNQPQHFGDGTRLSIL.